This T cell receptor (beta chain) was sequenced for a study of blood T cells in healthy people across ages. Trimming pared 11 bases from V and 3 bases from J, leaving 8 bases between. The CDR3 is 10 residues long. CDR1 is MNHNS and CDR2 is SASEGT in the germline V gene. This clonotype was detected only a few times. Together with a sample-barcoded 5' primer, a J-beta primer mix was included in a second PCR lasting about 7 to 11 cycles. TCRdb processed the 5' RACE reads anew with MiXCR; each CDR3 protein has one entry. Here the sample spans hundreds of thousands of distinct CDR3 sequences, about 61% being singletons.

The sequence came from a man aged 35-49 years in good health. The specimen was blood. V gene TRBV6-1 combines with J gene TRBJ2-7; D is ambiguous. The CDR3 loop reads CAVADYEQYF. As DNA, the CDR3 is TGTGCCGTGGCGGACTACGAGCAGTACTTC.